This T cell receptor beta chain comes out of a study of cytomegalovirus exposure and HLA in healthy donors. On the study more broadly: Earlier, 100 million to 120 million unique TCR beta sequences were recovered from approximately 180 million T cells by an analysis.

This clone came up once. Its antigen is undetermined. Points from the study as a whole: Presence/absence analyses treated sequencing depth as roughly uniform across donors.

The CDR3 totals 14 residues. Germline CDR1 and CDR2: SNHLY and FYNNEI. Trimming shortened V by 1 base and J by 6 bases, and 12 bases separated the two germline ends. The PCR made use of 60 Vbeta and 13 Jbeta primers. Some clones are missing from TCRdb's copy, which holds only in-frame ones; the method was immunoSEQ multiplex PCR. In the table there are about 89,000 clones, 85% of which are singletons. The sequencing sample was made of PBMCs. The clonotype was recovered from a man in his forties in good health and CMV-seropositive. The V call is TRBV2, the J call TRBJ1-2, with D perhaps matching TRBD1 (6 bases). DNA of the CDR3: TGTGCCAGCAGTGAAGGGGTGACAGGTGATGGCTACACCTTC. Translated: CASSEGVTGDGYTF.